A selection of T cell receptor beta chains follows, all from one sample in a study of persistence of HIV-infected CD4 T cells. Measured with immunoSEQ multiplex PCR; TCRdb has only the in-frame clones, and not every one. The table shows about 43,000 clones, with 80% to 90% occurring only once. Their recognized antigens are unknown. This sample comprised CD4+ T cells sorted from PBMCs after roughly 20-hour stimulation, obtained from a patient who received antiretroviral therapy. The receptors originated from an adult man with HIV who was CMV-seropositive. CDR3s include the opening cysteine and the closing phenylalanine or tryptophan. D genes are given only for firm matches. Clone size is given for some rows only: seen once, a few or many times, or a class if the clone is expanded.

CASSPDRASEKLFF	TGTGCCAGCAGCCCGGACAGGGCCAGTGAAAAACTGTTTTTT	-	TRBV3-1/TRBV3-2	TRBJ1-4	TRBD1
CASSQSDPGQGREAQYF	TGCGCCAGCAGTCAATCAGACCCGGGACAGGGACGGGAGGCTCAGTACTTC	-	TRBV23-1	TRBJ2-4	TRBD1
CASSFPGPMEQYF	TGTGCCAGCAGCTTTCCGGGACCCATGGAGCAGTACTTC	-	TRBV6-4	TRBJ2-7	-
CASSSSRVGNTIYF	TGTGCCAGCAGCTCTTCCAGGGTTGGAAACACCATATATTTT	-	TRBV5-4	TRBJ1-3	-
CASSGRTGDREQYF	TGTGCCAGTAGTGGAAGGACAGGGGATCGGGAGCAGTACTTC	once	TRBV19	TRBJ2-7	TRBD1
CASRGRAGNTYEQYF	TGTGCCAGCAGGGGACGGGCGGGGAACACCTACGAGCAGTACTTC	-	TRBV7-8	TRBJ2-7	-
CASSPNPGKWNNSPLHF	TGTGCCAGCAGCCCGAACCCAGGGAAATGGAATAATTCACCCCTCCACTTT	-	TRBV9	TRBJ1-6	-
CARSYLTSGDSDTQYF	TGCGCCAGATCGTACCTAACTAGCGGGGACTCAGATACGCAGTATTTT	-	TRBV10-1	TRBJ2-3	TRBD2
CASSPTGTGYNEQFF	TGCGCCAGCAGCCCCACAGGGACTGGTTACAATGAGCAGTTCTTC	-	TRBV5-1	TRBJ2-1	-
CASSFPPGTGENYGYTF	TGTGCCAGCAGTTTCCCCCCCGGGACAGGGGAAAACTATGGCTACACCTTC	-	TRBV28	TRBJ1-2	TRBD1
CASSPQGDGNTIYF	TGTGCCAGCAGTCCGCAGGGTGACGGAAACACCATATATTTT	-	TRBV2	TRBJ1-3	-
CASSLGQGLNTEAFF	TGTGCCAGCAGCCTGGGACAGGGATTGAACACTGAAGCTTTCTTT	-	TRBV5-4	TRBJ1-1	TRBD1
CASSRPRDRGYF	TGTGCCAGCAGCAGACCCCGGGACAGGGGGTATTTT	-	TRBV7-4	TRBJ2-3	TRBD1
CASSVRGQGSYGYTF	TGTGCCAGCAGTGTACGGGGACAGGGATCCTATGGCTACACCTTC	once	TRBV2	TRBJ1-2	TRBD1
CSAPQGKGVGSYEQYF	TGCAGCGCCCCACAGGGTAAGGGAGTGGGCTCCTACGAGCAGTACTTC	-	TRBV29-1	TRBJ2-7	-
CASSQRGTNYGYTF	TGTGCCAGCAGCCAACGAGGGACGAACTATGGCTACACCTTC	-	TRBV3-1/TRBV3-2	TRBJ1-2	-
CATSVPTGELFF	TGTGCCACCAGTGTGCCGACCGGGGAGCTGTTTTTT	-	TRBV24-1	TRBJ2-2	-
CASTVGGFGNTIYF	TGTGCCAGCACCGTAGGGGGATTTGGAAACACCATATATTTT	-	TRBV2	TRBJ1-3	-
CASSQDPSGVGKAQYF	TGTGCCAGCAGCCAAGATCCTAGCGGGGTAGGAAAGGCGCAGTATTTT	-	TRBV3-1/TRBV3-2	TRBJ2-3	TRBD2
CASSSGQGYEQYF	TGTGCCAGCTCATCCGGACAGGGCTACGAGCAGTACTTC	-	TRBV18	TRBJ2-7	TRBD1
CASGYRGHGSYEQYF	TGTGCTAGTGGTTACAGGGGCCACGGCTCCTACGAGCAGTACTTC	-	TRBV12-5	TRBJ2-7	TRBD1
CASSEVTASREGYTF	TGTGCCAGCAGCGAAGTCACAGCCTCTCGGGAGGGCTACACCTTC	once	TRBV3-1/TRBV3-2	TRBJ1-2	-
CASSPRDNSYEQYF	TGTGCCAGCAGCCCCCGGGACAACTCCTACGAGCAGTACTTC	-	TRBV5-4	TRBJ2-7	-
CASSTGSGHNEQFF	TGTGCCAGCAGCACCGGGTCAGGCCACAATGAGCAGTTCTTC	-	TRBV5-6	TRBJ2-1	-
CASSELTGRQPQHF	TGTGCCAGCAGTGAACTGACAGGGCGTCAGCCCCAGCATTTT	-	TRBV6-1	TRBJ1-5	TRBD1
CASSEGTGLYGYTF	TGTGCCAGCAGTGAAGGGACAGGCCTGTACGGCTACACCTTC	few	TRBV6-1	TRBJ1-2	TRBD1
CASSQGGSGNTIYF	TGTGCCAGCAGCCAAGGGGGGTCAGGAAACACCATATATTTT	-	TRBV3-1/TRBV3-2	TRBJ1-3	-
CASGLDQGTSYEQYF	TGTGCTAGTGGTTTGGATCAGGGGACATCCTACGAGCAGTACTTC	-	TRBV12-5	TRBJ2-7	-
CASSDGREQYF	TGTGCCAGCAGTGACGGAAGGGAGCAGTACTTC	-	TRBV6-1	TRBJ2-7	-
CASGSGGFYGYTF	TGTGCTAGTGGTTCGGGGGGCTTTTATGGCTACACCTTC	-	TRBV12-5	TRBJ1-2	-
CASSLLGQVKDTQYF	TGTGCCAGCAGCCTTCTGGGACAGGTAAAAGATACGCAGTATTTT	once	TRBV5-4	TRBJ2-3	TRBD1
CSVERQAGEQYF	TGCAGCGTTGAGAGGCAGGCCGGCGAGCAGTACTTC	-	TRBV29-1	TRBJ2-7	-
CASSIQDNEQFF	TGCGCCAGCAGCATTCAGGACAATGAGCAGTTCTTC	-	TRBV5-1	TRBJ2-1	-
CATRPNDNYGYTF	TGTGCCACCAGGCCGAATGATAACTATGGCTACACCTTC	-	TRBV24-1	TRBJ1-2	-
CSASKGQGVSPLHF	TGCAGTGCTAGTAAGGGACAGGGTGTTTCACCCCTCCACTTT	-	TRBV20-1	TRBJ1-6	TRBD1
CASSSKTAGMNNEKLFF	TGTGCCAGCAGCTCGAAGACAGCTGGAATGAATAATGAAAAACTGTTTTTT	-	TRBV5-4	TRBJ1-4	-
CARSLLDRGRETQYF	TGTGCCAGAAGCTTGCTGGACAGGGGGCGAGAGACCCAGTACTTC	-	TRBV5-3	TRBJ2-5	TRBD1
CASSRSGTENTEAFF	TGCGCCAGCAGTCGATCCGGGACAGAGAACACTGAAGCTTTCTTT	once	TRBV5-1	TRBJ1-1	TRBD1
CASRRDSANTGELFF	TGTGCCAGCAGAAGGGACTCCGCGAACACCGGGGAGCTGTTTTTT	-	TRBV7-9	TRBJ2-2	-
CASSLVAGGSEQYF	TGTGCCAGCAGCTTAGTAGCGGGGGGATCCGAGCAGTACTTC	few	TRBV7-9	TRBJ2-7	TRBD2
CASSPPGPNTEAFF	TGTGCCAGCAGTCCCCCCGGGCCGAACACTGAAGCTTTCTTT	-	TRBV27	TRBJ1-1	-
CASSRDRGLKQPQHF	TGTGCCAGCAGTCGGGACAGGGGGCTGAAACAGCCCCAGCATTTT	few	TRBV2	TRBJ1-5	TRBD1
CASSEAQQNNQPQHF	TGTGCCAGCAGTGAAGCGCAACAGAACAATCAGCCCCAGCATTTT	-	TRBV6-1	TRBJ1-5	-
CASSLAQGGGGNEQFF	TGCGCCAGCAGCTTGGCCCAGGGGGGGGGAGGAAATGAGCAGTTCTTC	-	TRBV5-1	TRBJ2-1	-
CASSYEAVRGYTF	TGTGCCAGCAGTTATGAGGCCGTGCGGGGCTACACCTTC	few	TRBV6-2/TRBV6-3	TRBJ1-2	-
CASSPPGHAGITEAFF	TGTGCCAGCAGCCCCCCGGGACACGCAGGGATCACTGAAGCTTTCTTT	-	TRBV9	TRBJ1-1	-
CASTRDSFTDTQYF	TGTGCCAGTACCCGGGACAGCTTCACAGATACGCAGTATTTT	-	TRBV19	TRBJ2-3	TRBD1
CASSSGASNMNTEAFF	TGCGCCAGCAGCTCCGGGGCCTCAAATATGAACACTGAAGCTTTCTTT	few	TRBV5-1	TRBJ1-1	-
CASSIDRRAYNEQFF	TGTGCCAGTAGTATAGACCGGAGAGCCTACAATGAGCAGTTCTTC	once	TRBV19	TRBJ2-1	-
CASSPSGGSLNTEAFF	TGTGCCAGCTCACCCTCGGGGGGGTCCCTGAACACTGAAGCTTTCTTT	-	TRBV18	TRBJ1-1	-
CASITGTGGYSNQPQHF	TGTGCCAGCATTACCGGGACAGGGGGTTATAGCAATCAGCCCCAGCATTTT	-	TRBV28	TRBJ1-5	TRBD1
CASSSIETRGAPDTQYF	TGCGCCAGCAGCTCGATCGAAACGAGGGGGGCCCCAGATACGCAGTATTTT	once	TRBV5-1	TRBJ2-3	-
CADRTSGSTDTQYF	TGTGCTGACCGGACTAGCGGGAGCACAGATACGCAGTATTTT	-	TRBV2	TRBJ2-3	TRBD2